This T cell receptor beta chain was sequenced during a study of cytomegalovirus exposure and HLA in healthy donors. Turning to the study itself: Some 180 million T cells yielded under 130 million unique TCR beta sequences in earlier analysis.

The PCR used 60 Vbeta and 13 Jbeta primers. Generated by immunoSEQ multiplex PCR, the TCRdb table keeps only in-frame clones and is missing some. The sample records 85,000 to 120,000 clones, approximately 71% being singletons. The V gene's germline CDR1 is GTSNPN and CDR2 SVGIG (reference sequence). This CDR3 has 16 amino acids. The V end was cut by 3 bases, the J end by 3 bases, with 18 bases between. Study results and limitations: Earlier analysis looked at TCR beta V segments, and most were productive about 90% or about 30% of the time. It was taken for granted in presence/absence analyses that sequencing depth across donors was roughly uniform.

Note on this clone: The antigen remains unidentified.

The clonotype was recovered from a male donor in good health and CMV-seropositive. The sample comprised PBMCs. The V and J genes are TRBV30 and TRBJ2-1, with unresolved D. This CDR3 reads CAWSTPRVSGYNEQFF. CDR3 DNA: TGTGCCTGGAGCACCCCCCGGGTCTCGGGCTACAATGAGCAGTTCTTC. Using reference TRBV30 and TRBJ2-1 for the parts outside the CDR3, the full variable domain is SQTIHQWPATLVQPVGSPLSLECTVEGTSNPNLYWYRQAAGRGLQLLFYSVGIGQISSEVPQNLSASRPQDRQFILSSKKLLLSDSGFYLCAWSTPRVSGYNEQFFGPGTRLTVL.